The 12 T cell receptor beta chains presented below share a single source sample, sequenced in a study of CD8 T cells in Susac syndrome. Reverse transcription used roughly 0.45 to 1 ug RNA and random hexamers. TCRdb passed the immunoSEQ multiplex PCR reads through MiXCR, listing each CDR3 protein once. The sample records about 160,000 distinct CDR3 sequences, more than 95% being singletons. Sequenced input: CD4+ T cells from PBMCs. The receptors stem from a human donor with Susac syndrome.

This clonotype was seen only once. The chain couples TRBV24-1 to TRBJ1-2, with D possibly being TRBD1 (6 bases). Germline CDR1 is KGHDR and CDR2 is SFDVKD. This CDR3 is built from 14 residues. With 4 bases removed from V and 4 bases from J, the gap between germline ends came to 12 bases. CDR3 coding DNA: TGTGCCACCAGTGAGGCCGGGACATCCTATGGCTACACCTTC. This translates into CATSEAGTSYGYTF.

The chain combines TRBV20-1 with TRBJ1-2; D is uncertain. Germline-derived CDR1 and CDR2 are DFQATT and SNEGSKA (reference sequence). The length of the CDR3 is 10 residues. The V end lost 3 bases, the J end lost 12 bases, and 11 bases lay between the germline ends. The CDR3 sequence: CSAREVTHTF. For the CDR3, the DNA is TGCAGTGCTAGGGAGGTCACCCACACCTTC.

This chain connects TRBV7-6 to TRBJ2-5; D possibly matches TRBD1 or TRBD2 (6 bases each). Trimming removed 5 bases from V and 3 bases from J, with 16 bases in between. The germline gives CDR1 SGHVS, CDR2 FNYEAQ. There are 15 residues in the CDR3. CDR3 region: CASSSDWRGKETQYF. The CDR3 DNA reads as TGTGCCAGCAGCAGCGACTGGAGGGGGAAAGAGACCCAGTACTTC.

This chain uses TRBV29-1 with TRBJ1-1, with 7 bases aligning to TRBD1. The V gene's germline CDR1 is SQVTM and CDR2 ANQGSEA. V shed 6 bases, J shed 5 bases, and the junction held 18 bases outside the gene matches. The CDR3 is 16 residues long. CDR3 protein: CSVDPRGGPKNTEAFF. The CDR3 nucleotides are TGCAGCGTGGACCCCCGAGGGGGCCCGAAGAATACTGAAGCTTTCTTT.

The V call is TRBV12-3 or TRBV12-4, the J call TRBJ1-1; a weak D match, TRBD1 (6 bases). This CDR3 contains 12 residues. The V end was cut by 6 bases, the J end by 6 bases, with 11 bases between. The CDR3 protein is CASRPKGAEAFF. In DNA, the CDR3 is TGTGCCAGCAGACCAAAGGGGGCTGAAGCTTTCTTT.

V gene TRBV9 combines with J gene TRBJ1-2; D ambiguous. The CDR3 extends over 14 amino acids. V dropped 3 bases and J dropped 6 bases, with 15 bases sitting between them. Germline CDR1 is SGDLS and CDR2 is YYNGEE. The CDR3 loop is CASSDGQAGDGYTF. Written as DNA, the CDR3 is TGTGCCAGCAGCGATGGGCAGGCGGGCGATGGCTACACCTTC.

CDR3 in amino acids: CATSGDARAGYTF. As DNA, the CDR3 is TGTGCCACGTCAGGGGACGCTCGCGCTGGCTACACCTTC. This sequence joins TRBV24-1 and TRBJ1-2; maybe TRBD1 (6 bases). The CDR3 spans 13 residues. Trimming removed 10 bases from V and 7 bases from J, with 18 bases in between. Germline CDR1 is KGHDR and CDR2 is SFDVKD.

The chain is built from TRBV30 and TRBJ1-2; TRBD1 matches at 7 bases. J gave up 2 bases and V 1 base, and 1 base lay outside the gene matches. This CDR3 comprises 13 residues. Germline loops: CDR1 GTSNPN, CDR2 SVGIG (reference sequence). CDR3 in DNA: TGTGCCTGGAGTGGGGGACAGAACTATGGCTACACCTTC. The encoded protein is CAWSGGQNYGYTF.

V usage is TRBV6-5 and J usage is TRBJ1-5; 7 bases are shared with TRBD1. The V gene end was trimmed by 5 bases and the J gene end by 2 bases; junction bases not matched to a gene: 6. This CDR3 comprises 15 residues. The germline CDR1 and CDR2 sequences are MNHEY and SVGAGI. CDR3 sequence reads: CASSKGTAGNQPQHF. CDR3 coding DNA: TGTGCCAGCAGTAAAGGGACAGCAGGCAATCAGCCCCAGCATTTT.

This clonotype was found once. CDR3 residues: CASSQVGRGRGTGELFF. The CDR3 coding sequence is TGCGCCAGCAGCCAAGTGGGGAGGGGGCGCGGGACCGGGGAGCTGTTTTTT. V usage is TRBV4-1 and J usage is TRBJ2-2; D is possibly TRBD1 or TRBD2 (7 bases each). Trimming pared 1 base from V and 5 bases from J, leaving 17 bases between. CDR1 and CDR2 (germline): MGHRA, YSYEKL. The CDR3 is made up of 17 amino acids.

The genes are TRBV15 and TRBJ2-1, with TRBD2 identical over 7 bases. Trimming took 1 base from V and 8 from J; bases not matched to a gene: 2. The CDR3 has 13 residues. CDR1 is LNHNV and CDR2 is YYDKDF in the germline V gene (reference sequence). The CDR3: CATSRGGGDEQFF. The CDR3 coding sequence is TGTGCCACCAGCAGAGGGGGAGGGGATGAGCAGTTCTTC.

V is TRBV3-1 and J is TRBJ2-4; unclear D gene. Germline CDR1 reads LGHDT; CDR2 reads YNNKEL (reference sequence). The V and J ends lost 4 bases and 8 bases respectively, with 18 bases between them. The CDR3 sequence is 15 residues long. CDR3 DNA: TGTGCCAGCAGCCCGACGGGTCCGCCATCACACATTCAGTACTTC. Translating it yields CASSPTGPPSHIQYF.